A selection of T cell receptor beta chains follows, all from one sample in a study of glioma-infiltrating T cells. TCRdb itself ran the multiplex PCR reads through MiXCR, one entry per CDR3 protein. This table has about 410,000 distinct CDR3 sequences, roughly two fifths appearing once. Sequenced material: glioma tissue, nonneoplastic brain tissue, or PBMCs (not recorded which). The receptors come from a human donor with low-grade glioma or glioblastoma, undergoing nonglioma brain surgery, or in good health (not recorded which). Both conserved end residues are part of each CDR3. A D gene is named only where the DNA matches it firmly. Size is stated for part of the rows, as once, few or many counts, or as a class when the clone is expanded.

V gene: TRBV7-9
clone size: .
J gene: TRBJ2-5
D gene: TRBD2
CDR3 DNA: TGTGCCAGCAGCCCCCTAGCGGGAGTGCTCCAAGAGACCCAGTACTTC
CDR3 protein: CASSPLAGVLQETQYF

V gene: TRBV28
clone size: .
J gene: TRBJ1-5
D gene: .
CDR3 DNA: TGTGCCAGCAGTCACCGGACGGGGACGGGCAATCGGCCCCAGCATTTT
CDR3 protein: CASSHRTGTGNRPQHF

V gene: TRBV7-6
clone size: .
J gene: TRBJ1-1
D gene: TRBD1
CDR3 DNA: TGTGCCAGCAGCGTTATCGGACAGGGGCCCATGAACACTGAAGCTTTCTTT
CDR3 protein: CASSVIGQGPMNTEAFF

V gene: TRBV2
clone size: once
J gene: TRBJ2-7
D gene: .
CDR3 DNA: TGTGCCAGCAGTGGACTGCTTCTCTTTCCCGGCGAGCAGTACTTC
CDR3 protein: CASSGLLLFPGEQYF

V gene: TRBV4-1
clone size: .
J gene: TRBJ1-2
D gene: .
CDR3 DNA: TGCGCCAGCAGCCCGACACTAAACCATAACTATGGCTACGCCTTC
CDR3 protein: CASSPTLNHNYGYAF

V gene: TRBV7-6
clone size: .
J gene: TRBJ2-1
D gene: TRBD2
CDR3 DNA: TGTGCCAGCAGCCTCGGGACTACTGAGCATTTCTTC
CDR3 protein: CASSLGTTEHFF

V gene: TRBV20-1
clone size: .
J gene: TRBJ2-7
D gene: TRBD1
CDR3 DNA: TGCAGTGCTAACAGGGGGTTAGCCTACGAGCAGTACTTC
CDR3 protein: CSANRGLAYEQYF

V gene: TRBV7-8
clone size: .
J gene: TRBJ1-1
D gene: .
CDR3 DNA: TGCGCCAGCAGCTTGAAGGACTACAATGAAGCTTTCTTT
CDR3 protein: CASSLKDYNEAFF

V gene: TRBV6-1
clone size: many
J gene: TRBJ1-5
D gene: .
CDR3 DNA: TGTGCCAGCAGCTCGGGACCTCATCAGCCCCAGCATTTT
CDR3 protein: CASSSGPHQPQHF

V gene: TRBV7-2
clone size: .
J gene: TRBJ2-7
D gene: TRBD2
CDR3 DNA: TGTGCCAGCAGCTTAGCGCGCGGCGGGAGGGCGTCCTACGAGCAGTACTTC
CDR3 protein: CASSLARGGRASYEQYF

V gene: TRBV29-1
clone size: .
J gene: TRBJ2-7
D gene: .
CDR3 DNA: TGCAGCGTTCCTAACCGGGACTCGACCTACGAGCAGTACTTC
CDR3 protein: CSVPNRDSTYEQYF

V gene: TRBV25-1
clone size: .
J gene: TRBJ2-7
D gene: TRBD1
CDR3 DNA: TGTGCCACCACCCCGGGACAGCCCGAAGAGCAGTACTTC
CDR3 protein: CATTPGQPEEQYF

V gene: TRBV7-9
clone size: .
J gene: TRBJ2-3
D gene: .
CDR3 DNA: TGTGCCGGCAGCTCCCTAGGGACCACAGATACGCAGTATTTT
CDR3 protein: CAGSSLGTTDTQYF

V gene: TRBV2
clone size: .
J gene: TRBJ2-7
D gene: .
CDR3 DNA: TGTGCCAGCATGTTCATCAGCAGCTACGAGCAGTACTTC
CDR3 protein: CASMFISSYEQYF

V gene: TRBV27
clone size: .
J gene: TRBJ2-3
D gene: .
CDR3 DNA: TGTGCCAGCACTCGAGGGAGGTTCCCAGATACGCAGTATTTT
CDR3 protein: CASTRGRFPDTQYF

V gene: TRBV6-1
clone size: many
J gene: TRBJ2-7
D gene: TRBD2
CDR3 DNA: TGTGCCAGCAGTGAGGGACTAGCGGCGACCTACGAGCAGTACTTC
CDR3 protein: CASSEGLAATYEQYF

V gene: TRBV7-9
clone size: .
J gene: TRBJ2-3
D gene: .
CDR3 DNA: TGTGCCAGCAGCTCGTGGGGGGATACGCAGTATTTT
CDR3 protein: CASSSWGDTQYF

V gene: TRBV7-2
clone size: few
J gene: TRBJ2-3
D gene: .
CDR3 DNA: TGTGCCAGCAGCGAACCCAAGGGGTACCTTGGCACAGATACGCAGTATTTT
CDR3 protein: CASSEPKGYLGTDTQYF

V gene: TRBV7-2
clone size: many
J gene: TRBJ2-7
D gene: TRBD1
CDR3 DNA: TGTGCCAGCAGCTCGACAGGGATCATGAGCGAGCAGTACTTC
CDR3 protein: CASSSTGIMSEQYF

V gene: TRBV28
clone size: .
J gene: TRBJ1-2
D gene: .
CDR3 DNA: TGTGCCAGCAGTACCAATTGGGGACTTCCTTATGGCTACACCTTC
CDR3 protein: CASSTNWGLPYGYTF

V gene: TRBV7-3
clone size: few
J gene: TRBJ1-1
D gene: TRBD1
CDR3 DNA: TGTGCCAGCAGCTTAACACAGGGGGGAACTGAAGCTTTCTTT
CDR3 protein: CASSLTQGGTEAFF

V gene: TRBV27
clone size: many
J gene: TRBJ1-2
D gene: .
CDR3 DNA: TGTGCCAGCAGTTTATGGGCAGGGAGAGGCTACACCTTC
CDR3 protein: CASSLWAGRGYTF

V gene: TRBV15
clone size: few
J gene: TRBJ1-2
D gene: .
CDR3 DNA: TGTGCCACCAGCAGAGATTTAGCCAGTATTAACTATGGCTACACCTTC
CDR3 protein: CATSRDLASINYGYTF

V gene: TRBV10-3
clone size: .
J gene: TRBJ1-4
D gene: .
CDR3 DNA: TGTGCCATCAGGGGTAATGAAAAACTGTTTTTT
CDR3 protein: CAIRGNEKLFF

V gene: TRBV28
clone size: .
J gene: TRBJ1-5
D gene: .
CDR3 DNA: TGTGCCAGCAGTTTCCCCTGGGAAGATTTGAGCAATCAGCCCCAGCATTTT
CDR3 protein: CASSFPWEDLSNQPQHF

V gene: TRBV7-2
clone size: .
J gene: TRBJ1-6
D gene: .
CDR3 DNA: TGTGCCGGCAGCGCATTCGCAGATAATTCACCCCTCCACTTT
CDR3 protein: CAGSAFADNSPLHF

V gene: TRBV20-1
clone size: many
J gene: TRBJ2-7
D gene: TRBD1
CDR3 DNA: TGCAGTGCTAGGGACAGGGGGATATACGAGCAGTACTTC
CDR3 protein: CSARDRGIYEQYF

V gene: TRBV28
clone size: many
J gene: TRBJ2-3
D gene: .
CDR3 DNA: TGTGCCAGCAGGTCGACAGATACGCAGTATTTT
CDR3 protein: CASRSTDTQYF